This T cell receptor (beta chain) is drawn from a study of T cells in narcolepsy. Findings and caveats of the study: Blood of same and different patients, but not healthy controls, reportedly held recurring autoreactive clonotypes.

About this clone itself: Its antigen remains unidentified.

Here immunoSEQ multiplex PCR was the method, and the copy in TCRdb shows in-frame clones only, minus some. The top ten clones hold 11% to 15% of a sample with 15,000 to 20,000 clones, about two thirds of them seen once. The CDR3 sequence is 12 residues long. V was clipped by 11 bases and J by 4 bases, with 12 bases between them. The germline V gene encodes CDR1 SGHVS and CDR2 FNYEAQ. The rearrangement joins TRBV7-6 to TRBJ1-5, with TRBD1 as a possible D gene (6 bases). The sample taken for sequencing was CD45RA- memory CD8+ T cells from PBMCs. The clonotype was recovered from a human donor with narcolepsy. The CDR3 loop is CAVKTGNQPQHF. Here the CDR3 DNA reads TGTGCCGTCAAAACAGGGAATCAGCCCCAGCATTTT.